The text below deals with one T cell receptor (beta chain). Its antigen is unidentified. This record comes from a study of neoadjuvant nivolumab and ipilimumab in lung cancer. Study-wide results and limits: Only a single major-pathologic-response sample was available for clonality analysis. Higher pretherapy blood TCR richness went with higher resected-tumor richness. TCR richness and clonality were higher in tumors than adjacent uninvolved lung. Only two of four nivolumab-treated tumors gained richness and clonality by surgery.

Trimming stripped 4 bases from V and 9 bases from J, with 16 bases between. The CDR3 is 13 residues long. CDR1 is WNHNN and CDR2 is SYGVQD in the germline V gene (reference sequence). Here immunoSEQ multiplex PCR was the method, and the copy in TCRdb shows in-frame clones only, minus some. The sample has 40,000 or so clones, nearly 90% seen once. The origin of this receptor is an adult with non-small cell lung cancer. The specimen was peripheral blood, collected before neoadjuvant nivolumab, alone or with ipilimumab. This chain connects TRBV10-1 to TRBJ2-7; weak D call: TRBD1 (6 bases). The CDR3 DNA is TGCGCCAGCAGTGCGTACCATTCGACAGGGCAGTACTTC. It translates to CASSAYHSTGQYF.